This T cell receptor (beta chain) was captured in a study of CD8+ T cells in alopecia areata (dated by TCRdb to the late 2010s). At the level of the whole study: The treated patients, all with moderate-to-severe alopecia areata, were enrolled in an open-label pilot trial of oral tofacitinib given at 5 to 10 mg twice daily. To study T cell clonal expansion in alopecia areata, the researchers applied high-throughput TCRbeta sequencing to both the C3H/HeJ mouse model and human patients. Biopsies were taken from tofacitinib-treated patients at baseline and at 4 and 24 weeks of treatment, and a later scalp biopsy was taken in several of the tofacitinib-treated patients. immunoSEQ multiplex PCR using 35 Vbeta forward primers and 13 Jbeta reverse primers was used to amplify TCRbeta CDR3 regions. Human TCRbeta sequencing covered scalp tissue and sorted CD4+ and CD8+ peripheral blood T cells from patchy and totalis/universalis alopecia areata patients and healthy controls. Scalp clonality was compared among normal scalp (n=4), patchy alopecia areata scalp (n=8), and alopecia totalis/universalis scalp (n=8). RNA came from the PAXgene miRNA kit for fixed scalp, the miRNeasy kit for PBMCs, and the RNeasy kit for mouse skin. Tofacitinib was given for 6 to 18 months, followed by 6 months of follow-up off drug to assess delayed response and recurrence. What the study reported, not specific to this receptor: Compared with normal scalp, lesional scalp, particularly in alopecia totalis/universalis, had higher clonality and more expanded CD8+ clones, which suggests antigenic drive. TCR sequences shared between patients were less clear than in mice, possibly partly because of HLA diversity in the patient population. Unlike mouse skin, where gammadelta T cells dominate, normal human skin contains resident alphabeta T cells that get sequenced too, which complicates analysis of the scalp TCR repertoire.

From alopecia areata patients, peripheral blood was collected along with lesional scalp punch biopsies. After PBMCs were isolated by density centrifugation and stained for CD3, CD4 and CD8, a FACSAria was used to sort CD4+ and CD8+ T cells. About this clone: Its antigen has not been determined. Base qualities are not at hand, and no much larger clone is one base apart.

The library was produced with the immunoSEQ multiplex PCR assay. For TCR sequencing, RNA was extracted from every sample and reverse transcribed into cDNA to serve as template. SuperScript III was used to make first-strand cDNA, primed with a 2:1 mix of oligo-dT and random hexamers. A synthetic immune receptor repertoire was used to measure amplification bias, and any remaining bias was corrected computationally. Turning to the authors' computational methods: After raw reads were preprocessed to remove errors, the CDR3 was defined following IMGT conventions as running from the conserved cysteine to phenylalanine. To get clonality, Shannon entropy was normalized by log2 of the number of productive unique TCRs and the result was subtracted from 1. Whether scalp clones were CD4 or CD8 was inferred by matching scalp TCRbeta sequences against CD4 and CD8 repertoires sorted from blood. The immuneACCESS repertoire file appears here via TCRdb, limited to in-frame rearrangements. These files lack a portion of the clones; in checked studies, under half of the deficit traces to unresolved V genes, and the cause of the others is not known. The D gene and trimming were derived from the DNA, and the V and J assignments and clone size from that table. Within this sample are approximately 140,000 clones, with 47% of them counted one time only. The ten top clones hold around 7% of the sample.

The germline V gene gives CDR1 as MNHEY and CDR2 as SVGAGI. The CDR3 numbers 14 residues from cysteine through phenylalanine. Just CDR3 DNA is preserved here, 42 bases in frame from base 1. V loses 6 bases at its end and J loses 8 bases; junction bases beyond the gene matches: 10. The specimen sequenced was CD4+ T cells sorted from blood. This clonotype was sampled from a human donor with alopecia areata. The sequence is built from TRBV6-5 and TRBJ2-1, with 7 bases matching TRBD2. The DNA sequence follows: TGTGCCAGCAGCCGCCGGACTAGTAACTATGAGCAGTTCTTC. This gives the protein CASSRRTSNYEQFF.